Listed below are T cell receptor beta chains from one sample, sequenced in a study of OX40 agonist ivuxolimab in advanced cancers. Generated by immunoSEQ multiplex PCR, the TCRdb table keeps only in-frame clones and is missing some. The sample lists tens of thousands of clones; about four fifths were seen once. Material: CD4+ or CD8+ T cells sorted from blood, obtained in a trial of the OX40 agonist ivuxolimab. These receptors were taken from an adult with an advanced solid tumor such as melanoma, head and neck, liver or kidney cancer. The CDR3 runs from the conserved cysteine through the conserved F or W. D genes are given only for firm matches.

V	length	D	J	CDR3	DNA
TRBV6-1	15	TRBD1	TRBJ2-5	CASSQQGARGETQYF	TGTGCCAGCAGTCAACAGGGGGCGCGGGGAGAGACCCAGTACTTC
TRBV10-3	13	.	TRBJ1-3	CAITAGIGNTIYF	TGTGCCATCACCGCAGGGATTGGAAACACCATATATTTT
TRBV18	14	.	TRBJ2-5	CASSGPWGQETQYF	TGTGCCAGCTCAGGGCCCTGGGGTCAAGAGACCCAGTACTTC
TRBV7-2	17	TRBD1	TRBJ1-2	CASSPRDRGPLNYGYTF	TGTGCCAGCAGCCCCCGGGACAGGGGTCCGCTTAACTATGGCTACACCTTC
TRBV30	16	TRBD2	TRBJ2-7	CAWSAAGANFAYEQYF	TGTGCCTGGAGTGCAGCGGGGGCAAACTTCGCCTACGAGCAGTACTTC
TRBV4-2	16	TRBD1	TRBJ2-2	CASSQGGNRGTGELFF	TGTGCCAGCAGCCAAGGGGGCAACAGGGGAACCGGGGAGCTGTTTTTT
TRBV5-4	13	.	TRBJ2-3	CASSRGRWDTQYF	TGTGCCAGCAGTAGAGGTCGCTGGGATACGCAGTATTTT
TRBV7-9	15	.	TRBJ1-1	CASSLRTLSATEAFF	TGTGCCAGCAGCTTAAGGACACTTTCCGCCACTGAAGCTTTCTTT
TRBV29-1	14	.	TRBJ1-2	CSVEGGNTGGGYTF	TGCAGCGTTGAGGGCGGGAACACCGGGGGGGGCTACACCTTC
TRBV2	13	.	TRBJ2-5	CASSDPTTVRAYF	TGTGCCAGCAGTGATCCGACAACCGTGAGGGCGTACTTC